This TCR beta chain was captured in a study of T cell changes during pregnancy in multiple sclerosis. V was clipped by 1 base and J by 1 base, with 10 bases between them. The CDR3 consists of 15 residues. In germline, CDR1 is SGHTA, CDR2 FQGNSA. Method: immunoSEQ multiplex PCR; TCRdb's copy keeps in-frame clones and lacks some. The sample has nearly 60,000 clones; 91% are singletons. This clone has a handful of counts. V gene TRBV7-2 combines with J gene TRBJ2-5; D call uncertain. This receptor was obtained from a female donor in good health, enrolled as a control in a pregnancy study. Sequenced material: CD4+ T cells from peripheral blood mononuclear cells, taken after pregnancy. The CDR3 loop reads CASSLDRWAQETQYF. The CDR3 DNA reads as TGTGCCAGCAGCTTAGATCGGTGGGCCCAAGAGACCCAGTACTTC.